What follows are 19 T cell receptor beta chains derived from one specimen sequenced in a study of vaccination effects on CD4 cells after COVID-19. These receptors have no identified antigens. With around ten days of culture completed, CD4+ T cells were isolated. Participants were given two doses of BNT162b2 or mRNA-1273 vaccine. Data came from immunoSEQ multiplex PCR; TCRdb stores just in-frame clones and leaves some out. The sample contains 40,000 to 45,000 clones, 55% to 80% of which appear only once. The material was CD4+ T cells from PBMCs cultured without peptide, obtained after COVID-19 vaccination. The receptors were gathered from a human donor who received a COVID-19 vaccine.

J is TRBJ1-1 and V is TRBV9; D is unclear. Germline V gene lookup returns CDR1 SGDLS and CDR2 YYNGEE. CDR3 length equals 13 residues. V was pared by 0 bases and J by 0 bases, with 3 bases between. The CDR3: CASSVELNTEAFF. DNA of the CDR3: TGTGCCAGCAGCGTAGAGCTGAACACTGAAGCTTTCTTT.

This clone was detected only once. The CDR3 bases are TGTGCCAGCAACAGACAACAACGGGAGACCCAGTACTTC. This sequence encodes CASNRQQRETQYF. The rearrangement joins TRBV6-6 to TRBJ2-5; D gene ambiguous. The germline V gene has CDR1 MNHNY and CDR2 SVGAGI (reference sequence). The CDR3 covers 13 residues. V dropped 7 bases and J dropped 5 bases, with 14 bases sitting between them.

The genes are TRBV6-5 and TRBJ1-2; D is unresolved. The V gene lost 6 bases and the J gene lost 4 bases, with 9 bases spanning the gap. The CDR3 consists of 12 residues. CDR1 and CDR2 (germline): MNHEY, SVGAGI. CDR3 bases: TGTGCCAGCAGCAATGACGGCTATGGCTACACCTTC. It encodes CASSNDGYGYTF.

The rearrangement joins TRBV13 to TRBJ2-3; 9 nucleotides agree with TRBD1. Per germline, CDR1 PRHDT and CDR2 FYEKMQ (reference sequence). The CDR3 covers 16 residues. The ends lost 2 bases at V and 3 bases at J; junction bases unmatched: 6. The CDR3 DNA reads TGTGCCAGCAGCTTAAACAGGGGGCGAAGAACAGATACGCAGTATTTT. It codes for CASSLNRGRRTDTQYF. Full variable domain (rest looked up from reference TRBV13 and TRBJ2-3): AAGVIQSPRHLIKEKRETATLKCYPIPRHDTVYWYQQGPGQDPQFLISFYEKMQSDKGSIPDRFSAQQFSDYHSELNMSSLELGDSALYFCASSLNRGRRTDTQYFGPGTRLTVL.

V gene TRBV29-1 combines with J gene TRBJ2-1; 8 bases map to TRBD1. The CDR3 length is 10 residues. The germline gives CDR1 SQVTM, CDR2 ANQGSEA. Losses at the gene ends were 4 bases for V and 13 bases for J; bases not matched to a gene: 3. The CDR3 here is CSVVTGGQFF. The DNA of the CDR3 is TGCAGCGTTGTAACAGGGGGACAGTTCTTC.

The V and J genes are TRBV5-8 and TRBJ1-1; tentative D call: TRBD1 (6 bases). CDR3 length equals 12 residues. V lost 2 bases and J 5 bases, leaving 7 bases between the germline ends. CDR1 is SGHTS, CDR2 YDEGEE, per germline. CDR3 nucleotide sequence: TGTGCCAGCAGCTTAACAGGGACTGAAGCTTTCTTT. Translation: CASSLTGTEAFF.

The sample holds one count of this clone. The chain links TRBV5-1 to TRBJ2-3, with TRBD1 identical over 12 bases. Germline CDR1 SGHRS, CDR2 YFSETQ. This CDR3 is 19 amino acids long. V lost 5 bases, J lost 1 base, and 14 bases stayed unmatched. The CDR3 region has the DNA TGCGCCAGCAGGGGGACAGGGGGCACGAACCCGGGGGGCACAGATACGCAGTATTTT. Translation: CASRGTGGTNPGGTDTQYF.

This rearrangement joins TRBV14 to TRBJ2-3, with 9 bases matching TRBD2. V gave up 3 bases and J gave up 6 bases; unmatched junction bases: 10. Germline V gene data show CDR1 as SGHDN and CDR2 as FVKESK. The CDR3 loop spans 16 amino acids. CDR3 nucleotides: TGTGCCAGCAGCCATAGACTAGCGGAACCCTCGGATACGCAGTATTTT. Its translation is CASSHRLAEPSDTQYF.

This clone was found a few times. V is TRBV7-9 and J is TRBJ1-6; 8 bases are a match to TRBD1. The V segment lost 4 bases and the J segment 6 bases; nucleotides outside the gene matches: 5. Germline CDR1 reads SEHNR; CDR2 reads FQNEAQ (reference sequence). The CDR3 has 15 amino acids. CDR3 sequence reads: CASSWDTGGNSPLHF. CDR3 in DNA: TGTGCCAGCAGCTGGGATACAGGGGGTAATTCACCCCTCCACTTT.

This chain uses TRBV5-1 with TRBJ2-2; TRBD1 is a possible D gene (6 bases). Germline CDR1 and CDR2: SGHRS and YFSETQ. Trimming removed 0 bases at V and 7 bases at J, with 16 bases between. The CDR3 consists of 16 residues. CDR3 sequence: CASSLVGARSGGELFF. The CDR3 coding sequence is TGCGCCAGCAGCTTGGTGGGGGCGCGGTCAGGCGGGGAGCTGTTTTTT.

The rearrangement links TRBV18 to TRBJ2-2, with 7 bases fitting TRBD1. Germline CDR1 KGHSH, CDR2 LQKENI. The CDR3 consists of 15 residues. The V and J ends lost 2 bases and 4 bases, in that order; junction bases with no gene match: 4. CDR3 DNA: TGTGCCAGCTCACCAAAGACAGGGCTCACCGGGGAGCTGTTTTTT. Translation: CASSPKTGLTGELFF.

The rearrangement uses TRBV4-1 and TRBJ2-1; perhaps TRBD2 as D (5 bases). The germline CDR1 and CDR2 sequences are MGHRA and YSYEKL. Trimming removed 3 bases from V and 0 bases from J, with 15 bases in between. The CDR3 runs 17 residues. The CDR3 DNA sequence: TGCGCCAGCAGCCAGGGGAGAGCGAAAAGCTCCTACAATGAGCAGTTCTTC. It translates to CASSQGRAKSSYNEQFF.

The rearrangement links TRBV10-3 to TRBJ2-7; D is possibly TRBD1 or TRBD2 (6 bases each). The CDR3 loop spans 13 amino acids. Germline V gene lookup returns CDR1 ENHRY and CDR2 SYGVKD. CDR3 loop: CRTTGTSWDEQYF. DNA for the CDR3: TGTCGGACAACAGGGACTTCTTGGGACGAGCAGTACTTC.

The CDR3 nucleotides read TGCAGCGTTGAAGATTGGAGTCCCGAGTCCGGTAACAGGGGTTCGGGGAATGAGCAGTTCTTC. Translated, it gives CSVEDWSPESGNRGSGNEQFF. The chain links TRBV29-1 to TRBJ2-1; 7 nucleotides align to TRBD1. Unmatched junction bases numbered 27, after V lost 0 bases and J lost 7 bases. The CDR3 totals 21 residues. Germline V gives CDR1 SQVTM, CDR2 ANQGSEA.

The CDR3 loop is CAISETETSGGKETQYF. Here the CDR3 DNA reads TGTGCCATCAGTGAGACCGAGACTAGCGGGGGAAAAGAGACCCAGTACTTC. The V gene is TRBV10-3, the J gene TRBJ2-5; 12 positions match TRBD2. V lost 2 bases, J lost 3 bases, and 7 bases stayed unmatched. Germline V gene lookup returns CDR1 ENHRY and CDR2 SYGVKD. CDR3 size: 17 residues.

Only a few counts were recorded for this clone. The chain joins TRBV24-1 to TRBJ2-1, with 11 bases that match TRBD2. J was trimmed by 4 bases and V by 4 bases; bases with no gene match: 8. The CDR3 covers 17 residues. Germline CDR1 KGHDR, CDR2 SFDVKD. The CDR3 here is CATSDHTSGSPYNEQFF. DNA of the CDR3: TGTGCCACCAGTGACCATACTAGCGGGAGCCCGTACAATGAGCAGTTCTTC.

The chain uses TRBV6-4 and TRBJ2-1, with 10 bases aligning to TRBD2. The J segment lost 9 bases and the V segment lost 5 bases, leaving 10 bases of the junction unmatched. CDR1 and CDR2 from the germline V gene are MRHNA and SNTAGT. The CDR3 contains 15 residues. CDR3 protein: CASSREAGGHGEQFF. DNA for the CDR3: TGTGCCAGCAGTCGAGAAGCGGGGGGGCATGGTGAGCAGTTCTTC.

This chain uses TRBV2 with TRBJ2-1; D call uncertain. CDR1 and CDR2 (germline): SNHLY, FYNNEI. Trimming stripped 4 bases from V and 2 bases from J, with 12 bases between. The CDR3 runs 15 residues. This CDR3 reads CASSVEQDPYNEQFF. CDR3 coding DNA: TGTGCCAGCAGTGTAGAGCAGGACCCCTACAATGAGCAGTTCTTC.

The chain employs TRBV9 and TRBJ1-5; 9 nucleotides agree with TRBD1. CDR1 and CDR2 (germline): SGDLS, YYNGEE. The J segment lost 7 bases and the V segment lost 4 bases, leaving 6 bases of the junction unmatched. This CDR3 contains 14 residues. The CDR3 spells CASSSGQGWQPQHF. In nucleotides, the CDR3 is TGTGCCAGCAGCTCTGGACAGGGGTGGCAGCCCCAGCATTTT.